These 25 T cell receptor beta chains originate from one sample sequenced in a study of CD8+CD57+ T cells in acquired aplastic anemia. All sequencing subjects had displayed CD8+CD57+ cell expansion on flow cytometry. The TCR beta profiling, which covered VDJ combination and CDR3 sequence, was carried out using genomic DNA as the template. TCRdb redid the calling of the reads with MiXCR, one entry per CDR3 protein. Here the sample spans 250,000 to 350,000 distinct CDR3 sequences, roughly 61% being singletons. Input material: sorted CD4+, CD8+, or CD8+CD57+ T cells (not recorded which) from PBMCs. These receptors originate from a human donor with aplastic anemia.

This chain joins TRBV24-1 and TRBJ1-2; the match to TRBD1 covers 7 bases. The V gene end was trimmed by 9 bases and the J gene end by 7 bases; junction bases not matched to a gene: 16. The germline CDR1 and CDR2 sequences are KGHDR and SFDVKD. The CDR3 runs to 15 residues. For the CDR3, the DNA is TGTGCCACCTCAGGGGGGCTAACGGGACAGAGTGGCTACACCTTC. It translates to CATSGGLTGQSGYTF.

On this clonotype itself: A read error is possible here, since a much larger clone lies one base away. The CDR3 is CASSPNDRGKAFF. Written as DNA, the CDR3 is TGTGCCAGCTCACCTAACGACAGGGGGAAAGCTTTCTTT. The genes are TRBV18 and TRBJ1-1, with 9 bases lining up with TRBD1. With 3 bases clipped from V and 9 bases from J, the junction kept 5 bases outside the gene matches. The germline gives CDR1 KGHSH, CDR2 LQKENI. The CDR3 loop spans 13 amino acids.

The chain recombines TRBV20-1 with TRBJ1-1; D is undetermined. The CDR3 length is 14 residues. Germline assignment: CDR1 DFQATT and CDR2 SNEGSKA (reference sequence). The V end lost 7 bases, the J end lost 4 bases, and 19 bases lay between the germline ends. CDR3 protein: CSVVPPNKGTEAFF. CDR3 DNA: TGCAGTGTAGTCCCCCCTAATAAGGGCACTGAAGCTTTCTTT.

The rearrangement uses TRBV10-3 and TRBJ2-7; possible D gene TRBD1, 5 bases. There are 14 residues in the CDR3. CDR1 is ENHRY and CDR2 is SYGVKD in the germline V gene. V was shortened by 4 bases and J by 0 bases, with 10 bases between the two germline ends. The CDR3 coding sequence is TGTGCCATCAGTGTCGCGGACACCTCCTACGAGCAGTACTTC. It translates to CAISVADTSYEQYF.

The chain carries TRBV24-1 and TRBJ1-2, with a weak D call TRBD1 (6 bases). The CDR3 contains 14 residues. Germline V gene sequence: CDR1 KGHDR, CDR2 SFDVKD. V dropped 5 bases and J dropped 4 bases, with 13 bases sitting between them. CDR3 protein: CATSAGTTLYGYTF. Here the CDR3 DNA reads TGTGCCACCAGTGCCGGGACAACCCTCTATGGCTACACCTTC.

The chain combines TRBV20-1 with TRBJ1-1; the D gene is possibly TRBD1 (5 bases). This CDR3 comprises 16 residues. Trimming removed 6 bases from V and 0 bases from J, with 20 bases in between. Germline values: CDR1 DFQATT, CDR2 SNEGSKA (reference sequence). The CDR3 sequence: CSASSPGTDMNTEAFF. CDR3 bases: TGCAGTGCCAGCAGCCCCGGGACGGACATGAACACTGAAGCTTTCTTT.

As DNA, the CDR3 is TGCGCCAGCAGCATGGGACAGGCCGGGACAGATACGCAGTATTTT. Encoded protein: CASSMGQAGTDTQYF. The chain recombines TRBV10-2 with TRBJ2-3, with 8 nucleotides matching TRBD1. V was pared by 6 bases and J by 3 bases, with 8 bases of the junction left unmatched. Germline lookup yields CDR1 WSHSY and CDR2 SAAADI. The CDR3 is 15 residues long.

V is TRBV12-1 and J is TRBJ1-2; the D call TRBD1 from the table was never checked on the DNA. TRBV12-1 is a documented pseudogene. The CDR3 has 14 residues. The CDR3 loop reads CASSRGSAGGRYTF. CDR3 nucleotide sequence: TGTGCCAGCAGCCGAGGAAGCGCAGGGGGTCGCTACACCTTC.

V is TRBV7-8 and J is TRBJ2-7; possibly TRBD1 for D (6 bases). The germline CDR1 and CDR2 sequences are SGHVS and FQNEAQ. V was pared by 3 bases and J by 5 bases, with 8 bases between. The CDR3 spans 12 residues. As DNA, the CDR3 is TGTGCCAGCAGCTTGCGACAGGACGAGCAGTACTTC. It codes for CASSLRQDEQYF. The variable domain in full, with the rest retrieved from reference TRBV7-8 and TRBJ2-7, is GAGVSQSPRYKVAKRGQDVALRCDPISGHVSLFWYQQALGQGPEFLTYFQNEAQLDKSGLPSDRFFAERPEGSVSTLKIQRTQQEDSAVYLCASSLRQDEQYFGPGTRLTVT.

This clonotype was picked up a small number of times. A much larger clone is a single base away; this may be a read error. CDR3 sequence: CASGYEQLNIQYF. DNA of the CDR3: TGTGCCAGCGGTTACGAACAGTTAAACATTCAGTACTTC. The chain recombines TRBV6-6 with TRBJ2-4; D uncertain. Germline CDR1 reads MNHNY; CDR2 reads SVGAGI (reference sequence). The CDR3 spans 13 residues.

Points on this clonotype: Compared with germline, one end of the junction differs, possibly owing to a read error. The chain joins TRBV7-9 to TRBJ2-7; 14 positions agree with TRBD2. Germline V lookup: CDR1 SEHNR, CDR2 FQNEAQ (reference sequence). CDR3 length: 16 amino acids. The CDR3: CASSRGTSGSFYEQCF. The CDR3 DNA is TGTGCCAGCAGCCGAGGGACTAGCGGGAGTTTCTACGAGCAGTGCTTC. Complete variable domain (other parts from reference TRBV7-9 and TRBJ2-7): DTGVSQNPRHKITKRGQNVTFRCDPISEHNRLYWYRQTLGQGPEFLTYFQNEAQLEKSRLLSDRFSAERPKGSFSTLEIQRTEQGDSAMYLCASSRGTSGSFYEQCFGPGTRLTVT.

There are many counts of this clonotype. The V gene is TRBV5-1, the J gene TRBJ2-2, with D maybe TRBD2 (6 bases). Germline CDR1 and CDR2: SGHRS and YFSETQ. The CDR3 sequence is 15 residues long. Trimming cost V 4 bases and J 4 bases, with 14 bases left between them. CDR3 residues: CASSPQGGSTGELFF. The CDR3 DNA sequence: TGCGCCAGCAGCCCCCAGGGAGGAAGCACCGGGGAGCTGTTTTTT.

This clonotype was recorded many times. V usage is TRBV6-1 and J usage is TRBJ2-2; D is undetermined. Per germline, CDR1 MNHNS and CDR2 SASEGT. The CDR3 is 13 residues long. The V and J ends lost 6 bases and 4 bases respectively, with 9 bases between them. CDR3 coding DNA: TGTGCCAGCAGCCTAAGCGTCACCGGGGAGCTGTTTTTT. Encoded protein: CASSLSVTGELFF.

The sample holds a few counts of this clonotype. V is TRBV15 and J is TRBJ1-5; D remains ambiguous. Trimming took 0 bases from V and 1 from J, leaving 7 bases between them. CDR3 length: 15 residues. CDR1 and CDR2 (germline): LNHNV, YYDKDF (reference sequence). As DNA, the CDR3 is TGTGCCACCAGCAGAGATCCCCTCAGCAATCAGCCCCAGCATTTT. Its protein product is CATSRDPLSNQPQHF.

The V gene is TRBV24-1, the J gene TRBJ1-4; 9 nucleotides match TRBD1. The CDR3 loop spans 15 amino acids. Germline-derived CDR1 and CDR2 are KGHDR and SFDVKD. Unmatched junction bases numbered 7, after V lost 4 bases and J lost 8 bases. The CDR3 sequence is CATSDPGTGREKLFF. The CDR3 bases are TGTGCCACCAGTGACCCCGGGACAGGGAGGGAAAAACTGTTTTTT.

This clonotype was seen more than once but under ten times. The chain carries TRBV7-8 and TRBJ2-7, with D tentatively TRBD1 or TRBD2 (7 bases each). Trimming removed 3 bases at V and 1 base at J, with 16 bases between. The CDR3 consists of 16 residues. The germline gives CDR1 SGHVS, CDR2 FQNEAQ. The CDR3 DNA sequence: TGTGCCAGCAGCTTGAGAGCGGGACAGCGATCCTACGAGCAGTACTTC. It translates to CASSLRAGQRSYEQYF.

V and J are TRBV19 and TRBJ2-7; 7 bases are shared with TRBD2. In germline, CDR1 is LNHDA, CDR2 SQIVND (reference sequence). The CDR3 length is 15 residues. Trimming removed 4 bases from V and 6 bases from J; junction bases left unmatched: 12. The CDR3 region has the DNA TGTGCCAGTAGTAGTTTATTAGCGGGTCGCTGCGAGCAGTACTTC. Encoded protein: CASSSLLAGRCEQYF.

This clonotype was recorded many times. This chain uses TRBV2 with TRBJ2-6; D remains ambiguous. Germline values: CDR1 SNHLY, CDR2 FYNNEI. V was clipped by 5 bases and J by 0 bases, with 11 bases between them. CDR3 length equals 16 residues. In DNA form, the CDR3 reads TGTGCCAGCAGTTTAGACGGTAGCTCTGGGGCCAACGTCCTGACTTTC. Its translation is CASSLDGSSGANVLTF.

J is TRBJ1-6 and V is TRBV5-1; 8 bases are a match to TRBD1. The J segment lost 0 bases and the V segment lost 3 bases, leaving 2 bases of the junction unmatched. This CDR3 is 16 amino acids long. Germline CDR1 and CDR2: SGHRS and YFSETQ. The chain's CDR3 is CASSSGQGSYNSPLHF. For the CDR3, the DNA is TGCGCCAGCAGCTCAGGACAGGGCTCCTATAATTCACCCCTCCACTTT.

This clonotype was seen ten or more times. An end of the junction differs from the germline gene, which may be a read error. The V and J genes are TRBV7-9 and TRBJ2-5, with a possible D match to TRBD2 (5 bases). This CDR3 has 13 amino acids. CDR1 is SEHNR, CDR2 FQNEAQ, per germline (reference sequence). Written as DNA, the CDR3 is TGTGCCAGCACCTTAAGCGGCTTGGAGACCCAGTACTTC. Amino acids: CASTLSGLETQYF.

The chain is built from TRBV5-1 and TRBJ2-5; 10 bases line up with TRBD2. CDR3 length: 14 residues. Trimming took 4 bases from V and 5 from J; bases not matched to a gene: 5. Germline loops: CDR1 SGHRS, CDR2 YFSETQ. CDR3 loop: CASSRAGGVETQYF. The CDR3 DNA follows: TGCGCCAGCAGCAGAGCGGGGGGGGTCGAGACCCAGTACTTC.

Concerning this clonotype itself: This clone may be a read error of a much larger clone one base away. The chain carries TRBV20-1 and TRBJ1-4; D not resolved. The CDR3 loop spans 17 amino acids. The germline V gene encodes CDR1 DFQATT and CDR2 SNEGSKA (reference sequence). Written as DNA, the CDR3 is TGCAGTGCTAGAAGAACGGAGGGCGTCACAACTAATGAAGAACTGTTTTTT. Translation gives CSARRTEGVTTNEELFF.

There are many counts of this clonotype. The CDR3 loop reads CASSLEGSNSPLHF. The CDR3 coding sequence is TGTGCCAGCAGCTTAGAGGGGTCGAATTCACCCCTCCACTTT. The chain is built from TRBV7-9 and TRBJ1-6; tentative D call: TRBD1 (5 bases). CDR3 length: 14 amino acids. The germline V gene has CDR1 SEHNR and CDR2 FQNEAQ (reference sequence). Trimming pared 1 base from V and 7 bases from J, leaving 8 bases between.

This chain joins TRBV7-6 and TRBJ2-1; TRBD2 might be the D (5 bases). CDR1 and CDR2 from the germline V gene are SGHVS and FNYEAQ. The V end lost 0 bases, the J end lost 10 bases, and 10 bases lay between the germline ends. The CDR3 runs 13 residues. CDR3 DNA sequence: TGTGCCAGCAGCTTAGCGGGAGTTCAAGAGCAGTTCTTC. The encoded protein is CASSLAGVQEQFF. The variable domain in full, completed from reference TRBV7-6 and TRBJ2-1, reads GAGVSQSPRYKVTKRGQDVALRCDPISGHVSLYWYRQALGQGPEFLTYFNYEAQQDKSGLPNDRFSAERPEGSISTLTIQRTEQRDSAMYRCASSLAGVQEQFFGPGTRLTVL.

This clonotype was seen ten or more times. The V call is TRBV2, the J call TRBJ2-5; D uncertain. V shed 1 base and J shed 9 bases, with 3 bases lying between them. This CDR3 comprises 10 residues. From germline, CDR1 is SNHLY and CDR2 FYNNEI. The CDR3 reads CASSEGSQYF. DNA for the CDR3: TGTGCCAGCAGTGAAGGATCCCAGTACTTC.